What follows is one TCR beta chain and its context. The specificity of this receptor is unknown. Qualities for individual bases were not recorded, and no much larger clone is one base off. The germline V gene specifies SGHTA as CDR1 and FQGTGA as CDR2. The junction carries 14 bases between V and J, which are trimmed by 3 bases and 5 bases respectively. Including cysteine and phenylalanine, the CDR3 has 15 amino acids. The retained sequence is limited to the CDR3, 45 bases, with the frame set at the first base. The sample belongs to a study of pediatric ulcerative colitis (dated by TCRdb to about 2019). Concerning the study at large: From nine newly diagnosed, treatment-naive pediatric ulcerative colitis patients and a few non-IBD control children, paired blood and rectal samples were collected. Results the study describes overall, beyond this receptor: Repertoires were derived from total lymphocyte DNA, so rare subsets such as regulatory T cells may have patterns not reflected. Rectal repertoire features separated controls, mild-moderate and acute severe colitis patients; acute severe colitis showed reduced rectal diversity due to clonal expansions. The healthy control group was small, with only a handful of individuals. Two rectal CDR3 clonotypes were present in all ulcerative colitis patients and in none of the controls. Compared with controls, ulcerative colitis patients showed significantly higher autologous blood-rectal clonal overlap, a finding that suggests increased T cell trafficking to inflamed tissue. For technical reasons, the blood samples of two patients yielded substantially fewer templates, so those samples were excluded from the blood-rectal overlap analysis.

The control children had a colonoscopy because IBD was suspected, but their endoscopy was normal both macroscopically and histologically, and none were diagnosed with IBD within the following year. A blood sample was obtained concurrently with the colonoscopy. The Wizard kit (Promega) was used to extract genomic DNA from the blood and intestinal samples. Rearranged CDR3 beta regions were amplified from genomic DNA with multiplex V and J primers using the immunoSEQ TRB Survey service. To keep sequencing depth equal across samples, survey-level depth of up to 500,000 reads per sample was applied. Libraries were purified, pooled and sequenced on Illumina technology. The authors processed their data as follows. Productive clonality, sample overlap, pairwise scatters, CDR3 beta length, V/D/J gene usage and productiveness were all assessed with the immunoSEQ online tools. Calculated diversity was defined as the number of unique rearrangements divided by total templates times 100, and Shannon and Simpson indices were additionally computed. Principal component analysis used the R prcomp function and ggbiplot package on Z-score normalized data. Blood-rectal clonal overlap within each subject was quantified with Morisita's index. Not all clones reach the TCRdb copy of this immuneACCESS table, which keeps in-frame sequences only. Checked studies attribute under half of the gap to unresolved V genes and leave the rest unexplained. V, J and clone size derive from that table, while D and trimming were established from the DNA sequence. The sample has tens of thousands of clones on record, about 87% of them singletons. The top ten clonotypes cover nearly 1.5% of the sample.

The source material was blood. The rearrangement combines TRBV7-3 with TRBJ2-1, with a tentative D call of TRBD1 or TRBD2, each matching 5 bases. The sequence derives from a boy aged 5-17 years who was a control in a study of pediatric ulcerative colitis. The CDR3 region: CASSLAGTRNNEQFF. At the DNA level, the sequence is TGTGCCAGCAGCTTGGCCGGGACGCGTAACAATGAGCAGTTCTTC. With all but the CDR3 taken from the reference TRBV7-3 and TRBJ2-1 genes, the full variable domain is: GAGVSQTPSNKVTEKGKYVELRCDPISGHTALYWYRQSLGQGPEFLIYFQGTGAADDSGLPNDRFFAVRPEGSVSTLKIQRTERGDSAVYLCASSLAGTRNNEQFFGPGTRLTVL.